The 27 T cell receptor beta chains given below trace back to one sample, sequenced in a study of CD8 T cells in Susac syndrome. Reverse transcription of about 0.5 to 1 ug RNA used random hexamers. TCRdb re-called the immunoSEQ multiplex PCR reads through MiXCR, storing one row per CDR3 protein. The sample gives some 100,000 distinct CDR3 sequences, around 95% of which show up once; just over 0.095% is in the top ten. Sequencing was done on a sample of CD4+ T cells from PBMCs. These receptors were obtained from a human donor in good health.

The rearrangement joins TRBV20-1 to TRBJ1-6; TRBD1 is a possible D gene (5 bases). Trimming left V 4 bases short and J 6 bases short, with 13 bases between. Germline V gene sequence: CDR1 DFQATT, CDR2 SNEGSKA (reference sequence). The CDR3 length is 14 residues. The CDR3 reads CSANLQDINSPLHF. CDR3 bases: TGCAGTGCTAATCTACAGGACATTAATTCACCCCTCCACTTT.

The chain couples TRBV3-1 to TRBJ2-2; TRBD2 might be the D (6 bases). CDR1 LGHDT and CDR2 YNNKEL come from the germline V gene (reference sequence). Trimming took off 3 bases at V and 2 bases at J, with 10 bases between the two ends. The CDR3 sequence is 15 residues long. CDR3 in amino acids: CASSQSGLNTGELFF. CDR3 sequence (DNA): TGTGCCAGCAGCCAGAGCGGGCTTAACACCGGGGAGCTGTTTTTT.

V and J are TRBV3-1 and TRBJ1-5, with D hard to call. This CDR3 is built from 13 residues. Per the germline V gene, CDR1 is LGHDT and CDR2 is YNNKEL (reference sequence). V dropped 2 bases and J dropped 8 bases, with 10 bases sitting between them. The CDR3 sequence is CASSQSLWEPQHF. The CDR3 DNA sequence: TGTGCCAGCAGCCAATCCCTTTGGGAGCCCCAGCATTTT.

This sequence joins TRBV25-1 and TRBJ2-7; possibly TRBD1 for D (7 bases). This CDR3 region has 15 residues. Trimming removed 6 bases from V and 1 base from J, with 16 bases in between. CDR1 and CDR2 (germline): MGHDK, SYGVNS. The CDR3 loop reads CASSLPGGLSYEQYF. CDR3 in DNA: TGTGCCAGCAGCCTACCAGGGGGGTTATCCTACGAGCAGTACTTC.

The chain combines TRBV5-4 with TRBJ2-4, with 7 bases matching TRBD2. The CDR3 spans 13 residues. Germline loops: CDR1 SGHNT, CDR2 YYREEE (reference sequence). V lost 3 bases to trimming and J lost 8 bases; unmatched junction nucleotides: 5. In nucleotides, the CDR3 is TGTGCCAGCAGCTCCCAAGGGAGGGACATTCAGTACTTC. Residues: CASSSQGRDIQYF.

The chain has TRBV28 and TRBJ1-1; TRBD1 agrees at 7 bases. The CDR3 length is 16 residues. Losses at the gene ends were 1 base for V and 2 bases for J; bases not matched to a gene: 7. Germline lookup yields CDR1 MDHEN and CDR2 SYDVKM. This chain's CDR3 is CASSLSHGTANTEAFF. The CDR3, as DNA: TGTGCCAGCAGTTTATCCCACGGGACAGCCAACACTGAAGCTTTCTTT. Variable domain in full (rest from reference TRBV28 and TRBJ1-1): DVKVTQSSRYLVKRTGEKVFLECVQDMDHENMFWYRQDPGLGLRLIYFSYDVKMKEKGDIPEGYSVSREKKERFSLILESASTNQTSMYLCASSLSHGTANTEAFFGQGTRLTVV.

This chain joins TRBV5-1 and TRBJ2-5; no reliable D call. The CDR3 loop spans 15 amino acids. Germline V gene data show CDR1 as SGHRS and CDR2 as YFSETQ. V was shortened by 0 bases and J by 0 bases, with 9 bases between the two germline ends. Written as DNA, the CDR3 is TGCGCCAGCAGCTTGGCTAGAGGAAACCAAGAGACCCAGTACTTC. Translating gives CASSLARGNQETQYF.

The chain employs TRBV28 and TRBJ2-7, with D hard to call. CDR3 length equals 12 residues. CDR1 MDHEN and CDR2 SYDVKM come from the germline V gene. V gave up 5 bases and J gave up 4 bases, with 9 bases separating them. The DNA of the CDR3 is TGTGCCAGCAGTGGTAAGGTTTACGAGCAGTACTTC. This codes for CASSGKVYEQYF.

The chain combines TRBV7-2 with TRBJ1-5; no reliable D call. Germline-derived CDR1 and CDR2 are SGHTA and FQGNSA. The CDR3 has 13 residues. Trimming removed 4 bases from V and 3 bases from J, with 7 bases in between. The CDR3 DNA is TGTGCCAGCAGCTCTGACTACAATCAGCCCCAGCATTTT. It yields the protein CASSSDYNQPQHF.

The chain is built from TRBV7-3 and TRBJ2-6, with a tentative D call TRBD1 (6 bases). The CDR3 spans 18 residues. In germline, CDR1 is SGHTA, CDR2 FQGTGA. V lost 1 base and J 0 bases, leaving 13 bases between the germline ends. The CDR3 reads CASSLRAGTLSGANVLTF. The CDR3, as DNA: TGTGCCAGCAGCTTAAGAGCCGGGACACTCTCTGGGGCCAACGTCCTGACTTTC.

This chain uses TRBV30 with TRBJ2-5; tentatively, D is TRBD1 (6 bases). This CDR3 contains 15 residues. Deletions cut 0 bases from V and 5 bases from J, with 16 bases between. CDR1 and CDR2 from the germline V gene are GTSNPN and SVGIG (reference sequence). Here the CDR3 DNA reads TGTGCCTGGAGTGTCCGGGACATAACCTGGGAGACCCAGTACTTC. Translation gives CAWSVRDITWETQYF.

The rearrangement links TRBV7-9 to TRBJ2-1; 12 bases map to TRBD1. The CDR3 loop spans 16 amino acids. V shed 1 base and J 8 bases; nucleotides not matched to a gene: 6. CDR1 and CDR2 (germline): SEHNR, FQNEAQ (reference sequence). CDR3 protein: CASSLGGQGARDEQFF. As DNA, the CDR3 is TGTGCCAGCAGCTTAGGGGGACAGGGGGCGCGGGATGAGCAGTTCTTC.

V usage is TRBV15 and J usage is TRBJ2-7, with D maybe TRBD2 (7 bases). V lost 0 bases to trimming and J lost 7 bases, with 16 bases between them. CDR1 and CDR2 (germline): LNHNV, YYDKDF (reference sequence). This CDR3 has 15 residues. The CDR3 DNA is TGTGCCACCAGCAGAGAACCCCGGGGGGCGAGGGAGCAGTACTTC. Translated: CATSREPRGAREQYF.

The chain carries TRBV12-3 or TRBV12-4 and TRBJ2-7, with a tentative D call TRBD1 (6 bases). Trimming shortened V by 4 bases and J by 3 bases, and 13 bases separated the two germline ends. The CDR3 runs 14 residues. CDR3 bases: TGTGCCAGCAGTTACTCGGGACATGGCTACGAGCAGTACTTC. Protein product: CASSYSGHGYEQYF.

The chain links TRBV5-4 to TRBJ2-1; D is ambiguous. Germline V gene lookup returns CDR1 SGHNT and CDR2 YYREEE (reference sequence). Trimming shortened V by 4 bases and J by 6 bases, and 5 bases separated the two germline ends. CDR3 length equals 11 residues. Here the CDR3 reads CASSRTNEQFF. CDR3 DNA sequence: TGTGCCAGCAGCCGTACCAATGAGCAGTTCTTC.

The rearrangement links TRBV30 to TRBJ2-3, with D possibly matching TRBD1 (6 bases). V was cut by 5 bases and J by 1 base, with 13 bases left in between. The CDR3 sequence is 14 residues long. Germline V gene data show CDR1 as GTSNPN and CDR2 as SVGIG (reference sequence). The CDR3 bases are TGTGCCTGGTCCAAGGACAGCGGCACAGATACGCAGTATTTT. Protein: CAWSKDSGTDTQYF. The full variable domain, with the rest looked up from reference TRBV30 and TRBJ2-3, is SQTIHQWPATLVQPVGSPLSLECTVEGTSNPNLYWYRQAAGRGLQLLFYSVGIGQISSEVPQNLSASRPQDRQFILSSKKLLLSDSGFYLCAWSKDSGTDTQYFGPGTRLTVL.

The rearrangement uses TRBV6-5 and TRBJ1-2; 7 bases align to TRBD1. In germline, CDR1 is MNHEY, CDR2 SVGAGI. V shed 2 bases, J shed 2 bases, and the junction held 5 bases outside the gene matches. The CDR3 runs to 15 residues. CDR3 loop: CASSYRQGGNYGYTF. CDR3 sequence (DNA): TGTGCCAGCAGTTACCGACAGGGAGGAAACTATGGCTACACCTTC.

DNA for the CDR3: TGCAGCGTTCTACTGGCGACCGGGACTAGCGGGGGCCGACCCTACGAGCAGTACTTC. It yields the protein CSVLLATGTSGGRPYEQYF. The rearrangement joins TRBV29-1 to TRBJ2-7, with TRBD2 matching 14 bases. The CDR3 consists of 19 residues. The V and J ends lost 5 bases and 2 bases, in that order; junction bases with no gene match: 17. The germline V gene encodes CDR1 SQVTM and CDR2 ANQGSEA.

This chain links TRBV29-1 with TRBJ2-4; perhaps D is TRBD1 or TRBD2 (6 bases each). Germline CDR1 SQVTM, CDR2 ANQGSEA. Trimming pared 6 bases from V and 4 bases from J, leaving 13 bases between. This CDR3 has 13 residues. The CDR3 DNA reads as TGCAGCGTCTCTGAAGGGGGGAAAAACATTCAGTACTTC. Its translation: CSVSEGGKNIQYF.

The chain couples TRBV3-1 to TRBJ2-1, with D unresolved. CDR1 is LGHDT and CDR2 is YNNKEL in the germline V gene (reference sequence). The V end lost 1 base, the J end lost 6 bases, and 10 bases lay between the germline ends. The CDR3 runs to 14 residues. The CDR3: CASSQAHAANEQFF. CDR3 DNA sequence: TGTGCCAGCAGCCAAGCCCACGCAGCCAATGAGCAGTTCTTC.

This clonotype was detected a few times. The V and J genes are TRBV6-2 or TRBV6-3 and TRBJ1-1; D call uncertain. V was trimmed by 6 bases and J by 0 bases, leaving 5 bases between them. Germline V lookup: CDR1 MNHEY, CDR2 SVGEGT. CDR3 length equals 12 residues. The CDR3 nucleotides are TGTGCCAGCAGCCGCTTGAACACTGAAGCTTTCTTT. Protein sequence: CASSRLNTEAFF.

This sequence joins TRBV20-1 and TRBJ2-2; TRBD2 matches at 9 bases. The V and J ends lost 3 bases and 10 bases, in that order; junction bases with no gene match: 9. CDR3 length equals 14 residues. The germline V gene has CDR1 DFQATT and CDR2 SNEGSKA (reference sequence). For the CDR3, the DNA is TGCAGTGCTAGTGGGCTAGCGGGGCGTTCGGAGCTGTTTTTT. It translates to CSASGLAGRSELFF.

The chain joins TRBV15 to TRBJ2-6, with D possibly being TRBD1 (6 bases). The CDR3 contains 14 residues. Deletions cut 0 bases from V and 10 bases from J, with 10 bases between. Germline-derived CDR1 and CDR2 are LNHNV and YYDKDF (reference sequence). DNA for the CDR3: TGTGCCACCAGCAGAGATATTACAGGGAACGTCCTGACTTTC. This translates into CATSRDITGNVLTF.

The J gene is TRBJ2-7, the V gene TRBV29-1; 13 bases match TRBD2. Trimming cost V 7 bases and J 2 bases; bases outside gene matches: 11. The CDR3 has 16 amino acids. CDR1 and CDR2 from the germline V gene are SQVTM and ANQGSEA. CDR3 DNA sequence: TGCAGCGCCAAGGGACTAGCGGGAACCACAACCTACGAGCAGTACTTC. Amino acid sequence: CSAKGLAGTTTYEQYF.

The V call is TRBV7-9, the J call TRBJ2-5; tentatively, D is TRBD2 (5 bases). This CDR3 spans 14 amino acids. Germline loops: CDR1 SEHNR, CDR2 FQNEAQ (reference sequence). V was cut by 2 bases and J by 2 bases, with 9 bases left in between. CDR3 coding DNA: TGTGCCAGCAGCTTACGGGAAGTTCAAGAGACCCAGTACTTC. This encodes CASSLREVQETQYF.

For this clonotype: One end of the junction fails to match germline, which may point to a read error. V and J are TRBV2 and TRBJ2-2; 8 bases map to TRBD1. Germline assignment: CDR1 SNHLY and CDR2 FYNNEI. CDR3 size: 15 residues. The CDR3 bases are TGTGCCAGCAGCGAAGCAGGGGGCAACACCGGGGAGCTGTTTTTT. It is translated as CASSEAGGNTGELFF.

The genes are TRBV5-1 and TRBJ2-7; D may match TRBD1 or TRBD2 (5 bases each). CDR1 and CDR2 (germline): SGHRS, YFSETQ. The CDR3 length is 12 residues. Trimming took 3 bases from V and 6 from J, leaving 10 bases between them. The CDR3 sequence: CASSSSGTEQYF. The CDR3 bases are TGCGCCAGCAGCTCGTCGGGGACCGAGCAGTACTTC.